This T cell receptor beta chain originates from a study of blood T cell repertoires in COVID-19. Sequencing used immunoSEQ multiplex PCR; TCRdb keeps in-frame clones, though not all of them. The sample includes around 99,000 clones, around 92% seen only once; the top ten take 4.9%. Germline CDR1 reads SGHNT; CDR2 reads YYREEE (reference sequence). This CDR3 region has 14 residues. The V end was cut by 3 bases, the J end by 4 bases, with 13 bases between. The sequence was collected from a man aged 35-49 years with active or convalescent COVID-19. V and J are TRBV5-4 and TRBJ2-5; weak D call: TRBD2 (7 bases). Specimen: peripheral blood. DNA for the CDR3: TGTGCCAGCAGCTCGGAAGGGGGGGGAGAGACCCAGTACTTC. It specifies CASSSEGGGETQYF.